The 17 T cell receptor beta chains reported below all come from one sample, sequenced in a study of shared clonotypes between healthy human individuals. Only in-frame clones appear in the TCRdb table, and some are missing; sequencing was by immunoSEQ multiplex PCR. The sample shows 490,000 or so clones, 76% of them seen only once. Sequenced input: PBMCs. The source is a woman in her 40s in good health. Some clones in this sample may be carry-over from other donors' samples.

The rearrangement links TRBV9 to TRBJ2-2, with D unresolved. V shed 3 bases and J shed 1 base, with 10 bases lying between them. Looked up from germline, CDR1 is SGDLS and CDR2 is YYNGEE. The CDR3 is 15 residues long. CDR3 residues: CASSGRRQNTGELFF. CDR3 bases: TGTGCCAGCAGCGGTCGACGACAGAACACCGGGGAGCTGTTTTTT.

There are a few counts of this clone. The chain couples TRBV4-1 to TRBJ1-4, with TRBD1 as a possible D gene (5 bases). The CDR3 loop spans 16 amino acids. Germline V CDR1 and CDR2: MGHRA, YSYEKL. Trimming took 1 base from V and 7 from J, leaving 16 bases between them. CDR3 loop: CASSQALTGGGEKLFF. The CDR3 region has the DNA TGCGCCAGCAGCCAAGCACTAACGGGCGGGGGTGAAAAACTGTTTTTT.

The V and J genes are TRBV7-6 and TRBJ2-7; D unresolved. This CDR3 is 14 amino acids long. Germline lookup yields CDR1 SGHVS and CDR2 FNYEAQ. With 1 base removed from V and 2 bases from J, the gap between germline ends came to 9 bases. The CDR3, as DNA: TGTGCCAGCAGCTTAGAAAGAATCACCTACGAGCAGTACTTC. Translating it yields CASSLERITYEQYF.

This chain uses TRBV7-2 with TRBJ1-5; D not resolved. V was cut by 4 bases and J by 2 bases, with 12 bases left in between. Looked up from germline, CDR1 is SGHTA and CDR2 is FQGNSA. The CDR3 is 15 residues long. The CDR3 bases are TGTGCCAGCAGCTATGGGAGGGTAGGCAATCAGCCCCAGCATTTT. Amino acid sequence: CASSYGRVGNQPQHF.

The chain couples TRBV9 to TRBJ2-1, with D possibly TRBD2 on 5 matching bases. The germline V and J ends were trimmed by 2 bases and 4 bases, with 16 bases remaining between them. Germline CDR1 is SGDLS and CDR2 is YYNGEE. The CDR3 has 16 amino acids. The DNA of the CDR3 is TGTGCCAGCAGCGTGAGAGCGAGCGGAGTTTACAATGAGCAGTTCTTC. Amino acids: CASSVRASGVYNEQFF.

This clone was observed once. V usage is TRBV25-1 and J usage is TRBJ1-1; D gene ambiguous. Per germline, CDR1 MGHDK and CDR2 SYGVNS. The V end lost 2 bases, the J end lost 1 base, and 14 bases lay between the germline ends. The CDR3 is 16 amino acids. In DNA, the CDR3 is TGTGCCAGCAGTGAACGGGTCCTGGGTCGGAACACTGAAGCTTTCTTT. Protein: CASSERVLGRNTEAFF.

This chain links TRBV18 with TRBJ1-1; D not resolved. This CDR3 is built from 14 residues. V lost 3 bases and J 3 bases, leaving 11 bases between the germline ends. CDR1 and CDR2 (germline): KGHSH, LQKENI. The CDR3 sequence: CASSPQPTDTEAFF. CDR3 nucleotides: TGTGCCAGCTCACCCCAGCCTACTGACACTGAAGCTTTCTTT.

The rearrangement uses TRBV5-4 and TRBJ1-2; D is possibly TRBD1 (5 bases). Germline loops: CDR1 SGHNT, CDR2 YYREEE (reference sequence). The CDR3 sequence is 15 residues long. V was pared by 0 bases and J by 2 bases, with 11 bases between. The CDR3 bases are TGTGCCAGCAGCTTGGCCGGGCAGGGAAACTATGGCTACACCTTC. Translated: CASSLAGQGNYGYTF.

The V and J genes are TRBV7-9 and TRBJ2-1; D remains ambiguous. The length of the CDR3 is 18 residues. Trimming pared 2 bases from V and 5 bases from J, leaving 22 bases between. In germline, CDR1 is SEHNR, CDR2 FQNEAQ (reference sequence). This CDR3 is CASSLINQERVRNNEQFF. For the CDR3, the DNA is TGTGCCAGCAGCTTAATAAACCAGGAAAGGGTCCGGAACAATGAGCAGTTCTTC.

On this clone itself: Other nucleotide sequences in the sample specify the same CDR3. The chain couples TRBV19 to TRBJ2-7; 12 bases fit TRBD2. The J segment lost 3 bases and the V segment lost 5 bases, leaving 2 bases of the junction unmatched. CDR1 and CDR2 from the germline V gene are LNHDA and SQIVND (reference sequence). This CDR3 has 14 amino acids. CDR3 sequence (DNA): TGTGCCAGTAGTCGGACTAGCGGGAACTACGAGCAGTACTTC. This translates into CASSRTSGNYEQYF. The complete variable domain, with remaining parts taken from reference TRBV19 and TRBJ2-7, reads DGGITQSPKYLFRKEGQNVTLSCEQNLNHDAMYWYRQDPGQGLRLIYYSQIVNDFQKGDIAEGYSVSREKKESFPLTVTSAQKNPTAFYLCASSRTSGNYEQYFGPGTRLTVT.

The rearrangement links TRBV21-1 to TRBJ1-5; TRBD1, the table's D call, lacks a check against the DNA. TRBV21-1 is classified as a pseudogene. This CDR3 is 16 amino acids long. This CDR3 is CASSRPDRRGNQPQHF. The CDR3 DNA is TGTGCCAGCAGCAGACCGGACAGGCGGGGCAATCAGCCCCAGCATTTT.

The rearrangement links TRBV2 to TRBJ2-7; 8 bases map to TRBD1. J lost 3 bases, V lost 6 bases, and 10 bases had no gene match. Germline V gives CDR1 SNHLY, CDR2 FYNNEI. CDR3 length: 15 residues. In DNA, the CDR3 is TGTGCCAGCAGGTTTTCTCAGGGGGCGAACTACGAGCAGTACTTC. It translates to CASRFSQGANYEQYF.

The rearrangement joins TRBV7-2 to TRBJ1-4; TRBD1 is a possible D gene (5 bases). The V and J ends lost 5 bases and 3 bases respectively, with 13 bases between them. Looked up from germline, CDR1 is SGHTA and CDR2 is FQGNSA. The CDR3 spans 15 residues. In DNA, the CDR3 is TGTGCCAGCAGCGCCTACAGGCAGGCTAATGAAAAACTGTTTTTT. This sequence encodes CASSAYRQANEKLFF.

Comments on this clone: With only one base between it and a far larger clone, this is likely a read error. Other DNA sequences in this specimen translate into the identical CDR3. This chain connects TRBV29-1 to TRBJ2-7; possible D gene TRBD1, 6 bases. The CDR3 loop spans 14 amino acids. Germline assignment: CDR1 SQVTM and CDR2 ANQGSEA. With 6 bases removed from V and 2 bases from J, the gap between germline ends came to 17 bases. The CDR3 protein is CSVGAGREPYEQYF. CDR3 in DNA: TGCAGCGTGGGGGCTGGACGGGAACCCTACGAGCAGTACTTC.

The table lists this clone with many counts. V usage is TRBV27 and J usage is TRBJ1-4; D not certain. CDR1 and CDR2 from the germline V gene are MNHEY and SMNVEV (reference sequence). The length of the CDR3 is 13 residues. Trimming pared 3 bases from V and 7 bases from J, leaving 9 bases between. In DNA form, the CDR3 reads TGTGCCAGCAGTTTGCTCGGGAGTGAAAAACTGTTTTTT. This encodes CASSLLGSEKLFF. Combining the CDR3 with reference TRBV27 and TRBJ1-4 gives the whole variable domain EAQVTQNPRYLITVTGKKLTVTCSQNMNHEYMSWYRQDPGLGLRQIYYSMNVEVTDKGDVPEGYKVSRKEKRNFPLILESPSPNQTSLYFCASSLLGSEKLFFGSGTQLSVL.

This clone was found a few times. V gene TRBV5-7 combines with J gene TRBJ1-1; 9 bases match TRBD1. TRBV5-7 is filed as an ORF, its function uncertain. With V trimmed by 0 bases and J by 3 bases, 6 bases remained unmatched. This CDR3 spans 16 amino acids. CDR3 region: CASSLGTGVEDTEAFF. DNA for the CDR3: TGTGCCAGCAGCTTGGGGACAGGGGTTGAGGACACTGAAGCTTTCTTT.

The J gene is TRBJ2-7, the V gene TRBV7-3, with D perhaps TRBD1 (6 bases). The CDR3 runs 13 residues. Germline values: CDR1 SGHTA, CDR2 FQGTGA. V lost 5 bases and J 6 bases, leaving 14 bases between the germline ends. CDR3: CASSNTPGAEQYF. The CDR3 nucleotides read TGTGCCAGCAGCAATACCCCAGGGGCCGAGCAGTACTTC.